This TCR beta chain stems from a study of blood T cell repertoires in COVID-19. Turning to the study itself: Spain, Italy and the United States supplied samples that represented acute and convalescent COVID-19.

How the authors handled the data: Amplifying reference gene primers gave estimates of nucleated cell counts. Sequenced by immunoSEQ multiplex PCR; TCRdb stores in-frame clones only, minus some. V, J and clone size are those of that table, while D and trimming were read from the DNA. The sample has around 150,000 clones, more than 75% seen once. V gave up 4 bases and J gave up 8 bases; unmatched junction bases: 9. The CDR3 is made up of 14 amino acids. Germline V gives CDR1 SGHNT, CDR2 YYREEE (reference sequence). The chain joins TRBV5-4 to TRBJ2-4; 7 bases agree with TRBD1. The sequenced sample was peripheral blood. The source is a man aged 55 to 69 with active or convalescent COVID-19. The CDR3 bases are TGTGCCAGCAGCCTGGGACAGAGAAGGGACATTCAGTACTTC. It is translated as CASSLGQRRDIQYF.